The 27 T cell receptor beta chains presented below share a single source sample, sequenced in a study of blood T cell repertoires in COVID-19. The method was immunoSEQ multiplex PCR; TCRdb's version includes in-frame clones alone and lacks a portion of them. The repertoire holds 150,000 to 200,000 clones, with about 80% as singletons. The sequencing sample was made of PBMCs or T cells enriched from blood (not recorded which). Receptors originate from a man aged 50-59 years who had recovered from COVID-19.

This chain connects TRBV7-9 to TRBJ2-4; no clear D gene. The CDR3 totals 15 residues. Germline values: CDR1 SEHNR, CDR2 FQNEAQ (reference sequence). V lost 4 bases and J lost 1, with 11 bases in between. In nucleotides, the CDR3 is TGTGCCAGCAGCTCACTACCCTTGGCCAAAAACATTCAGTACTTC. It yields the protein CASSSLPLAKNIQYF.

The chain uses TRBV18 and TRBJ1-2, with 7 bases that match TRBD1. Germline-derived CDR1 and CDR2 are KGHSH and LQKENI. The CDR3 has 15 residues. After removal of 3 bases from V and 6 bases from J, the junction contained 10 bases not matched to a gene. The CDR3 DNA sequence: TGTGCCAGCTCACCGGATGAGGGGGCGCCCCATGGCTACACCTTC. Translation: CASSPDEGAPHGYTF.

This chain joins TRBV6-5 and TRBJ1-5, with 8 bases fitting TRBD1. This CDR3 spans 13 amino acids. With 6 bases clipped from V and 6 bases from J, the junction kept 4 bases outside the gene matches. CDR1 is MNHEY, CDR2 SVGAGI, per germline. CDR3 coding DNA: TGTGCCAGCAGAAGGACAGGGTCTCAGCCCCAGCATTTT. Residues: CASRRTGSQPQHF.

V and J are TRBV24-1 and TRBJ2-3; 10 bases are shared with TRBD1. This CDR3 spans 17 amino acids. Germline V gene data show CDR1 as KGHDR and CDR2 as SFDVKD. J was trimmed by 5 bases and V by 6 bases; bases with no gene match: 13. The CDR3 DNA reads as TGTGCCACCAGTCTGTCGGGACAGGGGACCCTCAGAGATACGCAGTATTTT. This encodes CATSLSGQGTLRDTQYF.

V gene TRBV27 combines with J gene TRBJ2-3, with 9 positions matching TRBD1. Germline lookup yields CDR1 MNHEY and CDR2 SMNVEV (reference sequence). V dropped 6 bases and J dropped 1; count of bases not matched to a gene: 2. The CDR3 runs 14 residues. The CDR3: CASRRTGGTDTQYF. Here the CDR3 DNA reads TGTGCCAGCAGGCGGACAGGGGGCACAGATACGCAGTATTTT.

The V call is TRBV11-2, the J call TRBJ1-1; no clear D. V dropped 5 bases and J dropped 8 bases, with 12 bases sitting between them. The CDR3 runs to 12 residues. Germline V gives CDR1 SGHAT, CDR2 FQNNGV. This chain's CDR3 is CASSPYSGEAFF. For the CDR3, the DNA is TGTGCCAGCAGCCCCTATTCCGGGGAAGCTTTCTTT.

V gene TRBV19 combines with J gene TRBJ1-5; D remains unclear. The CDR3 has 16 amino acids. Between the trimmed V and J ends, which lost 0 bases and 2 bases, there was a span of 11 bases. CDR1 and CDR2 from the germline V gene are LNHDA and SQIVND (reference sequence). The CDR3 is CASSIDGTRGNQPQHF. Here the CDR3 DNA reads TGTGCCAGTAGTATAGATGGCACTCGGGGCAATCAGCCCCAGCATTTT.

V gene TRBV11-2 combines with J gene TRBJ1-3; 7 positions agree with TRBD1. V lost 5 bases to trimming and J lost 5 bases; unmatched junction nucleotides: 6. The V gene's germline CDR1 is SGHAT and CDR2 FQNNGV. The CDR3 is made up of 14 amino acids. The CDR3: CASSPGDSRNTIYF. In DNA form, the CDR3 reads TGTGCCAGCAGCCCGGGGGACAGCCGAAACACCATATATTTT.

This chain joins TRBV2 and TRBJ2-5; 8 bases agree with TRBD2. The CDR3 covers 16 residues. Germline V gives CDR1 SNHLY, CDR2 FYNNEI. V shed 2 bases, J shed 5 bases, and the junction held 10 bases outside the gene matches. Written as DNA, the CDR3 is TGTGCCAGCAGTGAATTTTTCGGGACTAGTTTTGAGACCCAGTACTTC. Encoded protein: CASSEFFGTSFETQYF.

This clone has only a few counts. CDR3 amino acids: CASSQLQAGADPNEQFF. The CDR3 nucleotides are TGTGCCAGCTCTCAACTCCAAGCGGGAGCTGACCCCAATGAGCAGTTCTTC. The V gene is TRBV18, the J gene TRBJ2-1; 8 positions agree with TRBD2. Trimming took 6 bases from V and 6 from J; bases not matched to a gene: 16. The CDR3 spans 17 residues. Germline-derived CDR1 and CDR2 are KGHSH and LQKENI.

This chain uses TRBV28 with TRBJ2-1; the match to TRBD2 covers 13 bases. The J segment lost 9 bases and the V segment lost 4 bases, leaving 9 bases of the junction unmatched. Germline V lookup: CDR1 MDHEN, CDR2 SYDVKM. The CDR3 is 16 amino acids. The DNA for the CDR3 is TGTGCCAGCAGTTACCAACTAGCGGGAGGGTGGGGTGAGCAGTTCTTC. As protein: CASSYQLAGGWGEQFF. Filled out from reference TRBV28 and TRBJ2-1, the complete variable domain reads DVKVTQSSRYLVKRTGEKVFLECVQDMDHENMFWYRQDPGLGLRLIYFSYDVKMKEKGDIPEGYSVSREKKERFSLILESASTNQTSMYLCASSYQLAGGWGEQFFGPGTRLTVL.

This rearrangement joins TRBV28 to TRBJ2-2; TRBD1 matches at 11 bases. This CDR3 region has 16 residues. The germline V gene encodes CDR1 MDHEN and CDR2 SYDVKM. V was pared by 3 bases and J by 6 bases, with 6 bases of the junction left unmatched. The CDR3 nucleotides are TGTGCCAGCAGTTTCCCGGGACAGGGGGTCGCCGGGGAGCTGTTTTTT. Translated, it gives CASSFPGQGVAGELFF.

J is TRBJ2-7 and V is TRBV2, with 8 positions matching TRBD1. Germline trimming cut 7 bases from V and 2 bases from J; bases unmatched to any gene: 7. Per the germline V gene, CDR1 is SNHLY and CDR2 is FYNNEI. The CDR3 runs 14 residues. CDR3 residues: CASIPTGGPYEQYF. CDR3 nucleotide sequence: TGTGCCAGCATACCCACAGGGGGACCCTACGAGCAGTACTTC.

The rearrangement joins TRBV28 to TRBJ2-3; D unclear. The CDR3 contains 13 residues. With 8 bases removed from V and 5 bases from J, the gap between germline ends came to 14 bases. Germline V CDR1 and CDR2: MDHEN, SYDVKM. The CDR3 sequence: CASFSTFQDTQYF. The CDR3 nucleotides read TGTGCCAGCTTTAGTACCTTCCAAGATACGCAGTATTTT.

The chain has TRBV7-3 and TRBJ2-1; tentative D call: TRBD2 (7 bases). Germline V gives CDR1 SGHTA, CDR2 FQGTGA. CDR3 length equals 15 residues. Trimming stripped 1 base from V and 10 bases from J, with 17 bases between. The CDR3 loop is CASSLSPGGLQEQFF. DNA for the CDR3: TGTGCCAGCAGCTTAAGCCCCGGGGGGCTGCAAGAGCAGTTCTTC.

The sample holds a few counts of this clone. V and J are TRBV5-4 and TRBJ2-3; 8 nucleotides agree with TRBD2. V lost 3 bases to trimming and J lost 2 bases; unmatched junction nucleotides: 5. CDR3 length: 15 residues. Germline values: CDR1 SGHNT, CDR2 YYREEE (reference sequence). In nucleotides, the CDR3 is TGTGCCAGCAGCTCGCTTAGCGGGGCCACAGATACGCAGTATTTT. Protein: CASSSLSGATDTQYF.

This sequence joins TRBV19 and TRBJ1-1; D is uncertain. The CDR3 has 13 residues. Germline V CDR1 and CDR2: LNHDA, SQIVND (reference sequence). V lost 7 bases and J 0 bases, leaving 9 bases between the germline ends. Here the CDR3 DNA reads TGTGCCAGTACAGATTCCATGAACACTGAAGCTTTCTTT. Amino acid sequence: CASTDSMNTEAFF.

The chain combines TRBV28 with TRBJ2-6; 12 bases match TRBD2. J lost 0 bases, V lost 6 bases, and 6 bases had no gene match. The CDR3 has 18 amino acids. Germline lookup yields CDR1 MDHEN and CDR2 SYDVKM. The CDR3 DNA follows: TGTGCCAGCAGACTAGCGGGAGGTACCTACTCTGGGGCCAACGTCCTGACTTTC. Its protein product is CASRLAGGTYSGANVLTF. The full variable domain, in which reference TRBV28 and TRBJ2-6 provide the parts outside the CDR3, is DVKVTQSSRYLVKRTGEKVFLECVQDMDHENMFWYRQDPGLGLRLIYFSYDVKMKEKGDIPEGYSVSREKKERFSLILESASTNQTSMYLCASRLAGGTYSGANVLTFGAGSRLTVL.

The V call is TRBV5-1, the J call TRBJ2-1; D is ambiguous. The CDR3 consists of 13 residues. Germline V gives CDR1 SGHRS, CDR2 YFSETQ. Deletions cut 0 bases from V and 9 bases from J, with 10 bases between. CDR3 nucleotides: TGCGCCAGCAGCTTGGCCAGCACGGGTGAGCAGTTCTTC. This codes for CASSLASTGEQFF.

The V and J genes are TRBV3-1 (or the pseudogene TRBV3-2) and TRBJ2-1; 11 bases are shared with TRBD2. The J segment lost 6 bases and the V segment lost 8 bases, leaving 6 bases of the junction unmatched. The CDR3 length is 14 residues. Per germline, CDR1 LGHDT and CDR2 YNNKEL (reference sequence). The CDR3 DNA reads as TGTGCCAGCTCCCATCTAGCGGGAGGCAATGAGCAGTTCTTC. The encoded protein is CASSHLAGGNEQFF.

The CDR3 DNA reads TGCGCCAGCAGCTTTGCCGGGGTCTCTGGGGCCAACGTCCTGACTTTC. Translated: CASSFAGVSGANVLTF. This chain joins TRBV5-1 and TRBJ2-6, with D maybe TRBD2 (5 bases). The CDR3 is made up of 16 amino acids. Trimming removed 2 bases at V and 0 bases at J, with 9 bases between. CDR1 is SGHRS, CDR2 YFSETQ, per germline.

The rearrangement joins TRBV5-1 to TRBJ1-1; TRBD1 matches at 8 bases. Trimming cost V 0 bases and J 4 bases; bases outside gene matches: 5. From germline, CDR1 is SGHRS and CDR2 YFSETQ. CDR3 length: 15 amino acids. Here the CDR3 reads CASSLAGGIVTEAFF. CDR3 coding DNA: TGCGCCAGCAGCTTGGCAGGGGGCATCGTCACTGAAGCTTTCTTT.

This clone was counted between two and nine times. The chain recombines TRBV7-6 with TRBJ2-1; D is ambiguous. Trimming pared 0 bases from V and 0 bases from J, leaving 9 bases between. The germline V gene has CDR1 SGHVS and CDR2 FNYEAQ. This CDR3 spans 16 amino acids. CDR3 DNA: TGTGCCAGCAGCTTAGCGGTGTTTAGCTCCTACAATGAGCAGTTCTTC. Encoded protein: CASSLAVFSSYNEQFF.

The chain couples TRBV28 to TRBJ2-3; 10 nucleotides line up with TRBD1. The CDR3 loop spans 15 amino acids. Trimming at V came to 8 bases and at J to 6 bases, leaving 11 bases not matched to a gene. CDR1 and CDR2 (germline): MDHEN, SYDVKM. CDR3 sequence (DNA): TGTGCCAGCGCCGGGACAGGGGTGGCCCGGGATACGCAGTATTTT. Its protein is CASAGTGVARDTQYF.

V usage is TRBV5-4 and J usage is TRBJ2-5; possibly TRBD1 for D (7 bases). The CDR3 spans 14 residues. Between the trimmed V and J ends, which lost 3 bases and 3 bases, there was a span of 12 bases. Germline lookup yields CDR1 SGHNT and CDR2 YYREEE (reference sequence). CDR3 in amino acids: CASSSAGQKETQYF. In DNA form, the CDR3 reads TGTGCCAGCAGCTCGGCGGGACAGAAAGAGACCCAGTACTTC.

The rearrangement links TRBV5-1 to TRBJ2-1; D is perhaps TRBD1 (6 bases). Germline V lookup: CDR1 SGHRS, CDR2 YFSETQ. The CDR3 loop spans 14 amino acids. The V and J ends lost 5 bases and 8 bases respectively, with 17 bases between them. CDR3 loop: CASRRTIGGDEQFF. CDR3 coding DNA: TGCGCCAGCAGGCGGACCATAGGGGGTGATGAGCAGTTCTTC.

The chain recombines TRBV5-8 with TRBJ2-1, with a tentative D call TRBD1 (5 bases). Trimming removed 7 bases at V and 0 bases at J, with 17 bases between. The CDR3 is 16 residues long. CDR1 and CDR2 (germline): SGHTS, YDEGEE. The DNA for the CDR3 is TGTGCCAGCCCGACAGCCCTGGGTAACTCCTACAATGAGCAGTTCTTC. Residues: CASPTALGNSYNEQFF.